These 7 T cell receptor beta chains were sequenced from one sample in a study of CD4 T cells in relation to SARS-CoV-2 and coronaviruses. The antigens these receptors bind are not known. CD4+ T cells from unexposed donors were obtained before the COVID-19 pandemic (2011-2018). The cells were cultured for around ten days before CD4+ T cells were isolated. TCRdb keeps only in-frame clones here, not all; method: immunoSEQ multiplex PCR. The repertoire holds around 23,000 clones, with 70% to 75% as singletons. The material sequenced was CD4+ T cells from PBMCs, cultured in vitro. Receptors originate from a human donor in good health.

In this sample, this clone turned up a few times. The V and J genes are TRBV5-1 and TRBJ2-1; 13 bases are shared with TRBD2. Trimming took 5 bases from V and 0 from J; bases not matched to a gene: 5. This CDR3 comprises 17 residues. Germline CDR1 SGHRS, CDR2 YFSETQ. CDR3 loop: CASSGLAGVRSYNEQFF. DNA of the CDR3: TGCGCCAGCAGTGGACTAGCGGGAGTTCGCTCCTACAATGAGCAGTTCTTC.

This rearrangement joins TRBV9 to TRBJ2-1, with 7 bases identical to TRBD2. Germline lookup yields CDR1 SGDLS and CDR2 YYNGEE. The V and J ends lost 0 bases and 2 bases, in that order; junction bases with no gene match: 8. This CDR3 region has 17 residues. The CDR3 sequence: CASSVEIGGGTYNEQFF. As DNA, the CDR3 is TGTGCCAGCAGCGTAGAGATTGGCGGGGGAACCTACAATGAGCAGTTCTTC.

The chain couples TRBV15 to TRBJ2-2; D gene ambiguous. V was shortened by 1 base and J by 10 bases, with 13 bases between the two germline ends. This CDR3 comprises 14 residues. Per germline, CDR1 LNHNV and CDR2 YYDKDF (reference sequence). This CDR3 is CATSRGIRGEELFF. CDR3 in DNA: TGTGCCACCAGCAGAGGAATTCGTGGGGAGGAGCTGTTTTTT.

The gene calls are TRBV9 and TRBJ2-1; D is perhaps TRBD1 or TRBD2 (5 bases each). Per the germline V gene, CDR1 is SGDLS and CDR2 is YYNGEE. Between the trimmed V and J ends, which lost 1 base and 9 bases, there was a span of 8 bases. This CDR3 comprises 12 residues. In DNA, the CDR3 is TGTGCCAGCAGCGTAACGAGGGGTGAGCAGTTCTTC. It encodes CASSVTRGEQFF.

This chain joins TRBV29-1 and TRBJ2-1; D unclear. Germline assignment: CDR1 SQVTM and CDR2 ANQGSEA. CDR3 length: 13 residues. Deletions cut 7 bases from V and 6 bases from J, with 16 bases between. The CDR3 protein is CSAGLPLANEQFF. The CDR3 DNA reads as TGCAGCGCCGGCCTACCCTTGGCCAATGAGCAGTTCTTC.

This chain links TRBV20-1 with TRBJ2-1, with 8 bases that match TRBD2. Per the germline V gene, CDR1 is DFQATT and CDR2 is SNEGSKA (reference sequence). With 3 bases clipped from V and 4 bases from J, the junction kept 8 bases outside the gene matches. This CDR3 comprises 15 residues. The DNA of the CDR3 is TGCAGTGCTAGTCGTCCTAGCGGGCATTACAATGAGCAGTTCTTC. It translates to CSASRPSGHYNEQFF.

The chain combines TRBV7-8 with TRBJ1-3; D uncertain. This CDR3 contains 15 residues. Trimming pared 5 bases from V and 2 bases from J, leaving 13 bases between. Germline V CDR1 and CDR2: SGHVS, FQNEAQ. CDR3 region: CASSPYILPGNTIYF. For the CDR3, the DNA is TGTGCCAGCAGCCCCTACATTTTGCCTGGAAACACCATATATTTT.